This T cell receptor beta chain was retrieved from a study of identical twins. Study-wide points: A cross-sectional statistical analysis, not follow-up of the same donors, supported the conclusions.

This clonotype has more than one count but fewer than ten. Its antigen is as yet unknown. Donors uniformly comprised healthy Caucasians. A universal primer site was created by template switching, with the cDNA bearing unique molecular identifiers. Each CDR3 protein gets one entry after TCRdb re-called the 5' RACE reads with MiXCR. The sample consists of a few hundred thousand distinct CDR3 sequences, approximately 9.6% of them appearing once. The same sample was also studied in work on yellow fever vaccine responses in identical twins. According to that study: Reportedly, the T cell response mounted by twins to vaccine seemed partly convergent, partly personalized.

The TCR sequence derives from a woman aged 18 to 35 in good health. Sequencing input: PBMCs.

The CDR3 loop is CASSRDRVVETQYF. DNA for the CDR3: TGTGCCAGCAGCAGGGACAGGGTAGTAGAGACCCAGTACTTC. J is TRBJ2-5 and V is TRBV7-2, with TRBD1 matching 9 bases. The length of the CDR3 is 14 residues. The trim removed 5 bases at V and 4 bases at J, leaving 5 bases unmatched. Germline V gene lookup returns CDR1 SGHTA and CDR2 FQGNSA.